The next 27 T cell receptor beta chains were all read from a single sample in a study of graft-versus-host responses after intestinal transplantation (dated by TCRdb to the early 2020s). For these receptors, no antigen is known. The library was produced with the immunoSEQ multiplex PCR assay. TCRdb provides this immuneACCESS table in a form limited to in-frame rearrangements. Some clones are lacking; in checked studies, under half of them reflect an unresolved V gene, and why the rest are absent is not known. The sample table shows about 89,000 clones, and around 93% are seen once. Of the sample, over 0.15% is held by the ten largest clones. This specimen's time point label, per the study, means: cells obtained before transplantation from donor or recipient. Sequencing was performed on unstimulated CD4+ T cells sorted from spleen or lymph node cells, taken before transplant. All receptors come from a human donor who was the organ donor for an intestinal transplant.

This sequence joins TRBV19 and TRBJ2-7, with a weak D call TRBD2 (7 bases). V was trimmed by 4 bases and J by 5 bases, leaving 15 bases between them. Germline V gives CDR1 LNHDA, CDR2 SQIVND (reference sequence). The CDR3 is 14 residues long. Written as DNA, the CDR3 is TGTGCCAGTAGTACCCCGGGGGGCAAGAACGAGCAGTACTTC. Translating it yields CASSTPGGKNEQYF. Together with reference TRBV19 and TRBJ2-7, the CDR3 gives the full variable domain: DGGITQSPKYLFRKEGQNVTLSCEQNLNHDAMYWYRQDPGQGLRLIYYSQIVNDFQKGDIAEGYSVSREKKESFPLTVTSAQKNPTAFYLCASSTPGGKNEQYFGPGTRLTVT.

The table lists this clone with a count of one. This chain joins TRBV7-2 and TRBJ1-6, with a tentative D call TRBD1 (5 bases). Trimming stripped 0 bases from V and 9 bases from J, with 12 bases between. Germline CDR1 and CDR2: SGHTA and FQGNSA. This CDR3 comprises 15 residues. The CDR3 DNA reads TGTGCCAGCAGCTTAGCCCCAGGGCAAGGTTCACCCCTCCACTTT. It is translated as CASSLAPGQGSPLHF.

The gene calls are TRBV28 and TRBJ2-5; 8 nucleotides line up with TRBD1. Judging by the DNA end, TRBJ2-7 fits better; the J call may be wrong. The length of the CDR3 is 15 residues. CDR1 is MDHEN, CDR2 SYDVKM, per germline. CDR3 loop: CASSPADRGSYEQYF. In DNA form, the CDR3 reads TGTGCCAGCAGTCCCGCCGACAGGGGCTCCTACGAGCAGTACTTC.

The V and J genes are TRBV19 and TRBJ1-2; perhaps TRBD1 as D (6 bases). The CDR3 has 18 amino acids. The germline CDR1 and CDR2 sequences are LNHDA and SQIVND (reference sequence). Trimming took off 3 bases at V and 0 bases at J, with 20 bases between the two ends. The CDR3 loop is CASSIYYRDRRANYGYTF. In DNA, the CDR3 is TGTGCCAGTAGTATTTACTACCGAGACAGGAGAGCTAACTATGGCTACACCTTC.

This clone has just one count. The rearrangement uses TRBV5-5 and TRBJ1-5, with D tentatively TRBD1 (5 bases). CDR3 length: 14 residues. Germline loops: CDR1 SGHKS, CDR2 YYEKEE (reference sequence). V was cut by 4 bases and J by 1 base, with 9 bases left in between. The CDR3 region has the DNA TGTGCCAGCAGCGACGGACAAAGCAATCAGCCCCAGCATTTT. This translates into CASSDGQSNQPQHF.

V is TRBV6-5 and J is TRBJ2-7; D might be TRBD1 (5 bases). The CDR3 runs to 13 residues. Between the trimmed V and J ends, which lost 8 bases and 3 bases, there was a span of 14 bases. Germline values: CDR1 MNHEY, CDR2 SVGAGI. The CDR3: CASSQGGFYEQYF. The CDR3 DNA sequence: TGTGCCAGCTCGCAGGGTGGGTTCTACGAGCAGTACTTC.

The CDR3 loop is CASRNGANVLTF. As DNA, the CDR3 is TGTGCCAGCAGGAATGGGGCCAACGTCCTGACTTTC. The chain uses TRBV14 and TRBJ2-6; D is unclear. Trimming removed 6 bases at V and 3 bases at J, with 3 bases between. CDR1 is SGHDN, CDR2 FVKESK, per germline. The CDR3 has 12 amino acids.

This chain connects TRBV27 to TRBJ1-2; no clear D gene. Trimming took 9 bases from V and 8 from J, leaving 22 bases between them. CDR1 MNHEY and CDR2 SMNVEV come from the germline V gene (reference sequence). This CDR3 comprises 14 residues. The CDR3 region is CASSSPGRSTGYTF. DNA of the CDR3: TGTGCCAGTTCCAGTCCGGGCCGTTCCACGGGCTACACCTTC.

The V call is TRBV6-5, the J call TRBJ2-1; 7 bases line up with TRBD1. The V segment lost 6 bases and the J segment 8 bases; nucleotides outside the gene matches: 4. Germline CDR1 and CDR2: MNHEY and SVGAGI. This CDR3 is 12 amino acids long. The CDR3 bases are TGTGCCAGCAGCCGCGACAGGGATGAGCAGTTCTTC. Protein sequence: CASSRDRDEQFF.

V gene TRBV6-5 combines with J gene TRBJ1-6; 7 positions match TRBD1. With 7 bases clipped from V and 9 bases from J, the junction kept 12 bases outside the gene matches. CDR1 is MNHEY, CDR2 SVGAGI, per germline. This CDR3 spans 15 amino acids. The DNA of the CDR3 is TGTGCCAGCACCTCCATAACAGGGGTCGGTTCACCCCTCCACTTT. It codes for CASTSITGVGSPLHF.

This clone was detected only once. The chain uses TRBV10-3 and TRBJ2-7, with D possibly being TRBD1 (6 bases). V dropped 2 bases and J dropped 0 bases, with 20 bases sitting between them. The CDR3 spans 18 residues. Germline CDR1 ENHRY, CDR2 SYGVKD. The CDR3 sequence: CAISERESRGGYSYEQYF. DNA of the CDR3: TGTGCCATCAGTGAGCGAGAGAGTAGAGGGGGTTACTCCTACGAGCAGTACTTC.

V and J are TRBV6-5 and TRBJ2-1, with D perhaps TRBD1 or TRBD2 (5 bases each). Germline lookup yields CDR1 MNHEY and CDR2 SVGAGI. CDR3 length: 14 amino acids. V was trimmed by 3 bases and J by 10 bases, leaving 16 bases between them. The CDR3 bases are TGTGCCAGCAGTTATTCGGGACGCCAAAACGAGCAGTTCTTC. It translates to CASSYSGRQNEQFF.

This chain joins TRBV5-1 and TRBJ2-7; TRBD1 might be the D (6 bases). Trimming pared 4 bases from V and 2 bases from J, leaving 16 bases between. The germline V gene encodes CDR1 SGHRS and CDR2 YFSETQ. The CDR3 is 15 amino acids. The CDR3 DNA reads as TGCGCCAGCAGCGGGTACGTACAGGGTCCCTACGAGCAGTACTTC. This translates into CASSGYVQGPYEQYF.

The chain recombines TRBV7-2 with TRBJ1-2; the D gene is possibly TRBD1 (5 bases). CDR1 and CDR2 from the germline V gene are SGHTA and FQGNSA. The CDR3 spans 15 residues. Trimming took 2 bases from V and 4 from J, leaving 14 bases between them. CDR3: CASSLRSQGAYGYTF. CDR3 sequence (DNA): TGTGCCAGCAGCTTAAGGTCGCAGGGTGCCTATGGCTACACCTTC. The full variable domain, completed using reference TRBV7-2 and TRBJ1-2, is GAGVSQSPSNKVTEKGKDVELRCDPISGHTALYWYRQSLGQGLEFLIYFQGNSAPDKSGLPSDRFSAERTGGSVSTLTIQRTQQEDSAVYLCASSLRSQGAYGYTFGSGTRLTVV.

The gene calls are TRBV28 and TRBJ2-7; the D is unclear. This CDR3 has 12 amino acids. Germline V CDR1 and CDR2: MDHEN, SYDVKM. Trimming took 4 bases from V and 4 from J, leaving 8 bases between them. CDR3 amino acids: CASSSSRYEQYF. The CDR3 nucleotides read TGTGCCAGCAGTTCCAGCCGGTACGAGCAGTACTTC. The entire variable domain, with the rest obtained from reference TRBV28 and TRBJ2-7, is as follows: DVKVTQSSRYLVKRTGEKVFLECVQDMDHENMFWYRQDPGLGLRLIYFSYDVKMKEKGDIPEGYSVSREKKERFSLILESASTNQTSMYLCASSSSRYEQYFGPGTRLTVT.

The V call is TRBV5-5, the J call TRBJ1-2, with D perhaps TRBD1 (5 bases). This CDR3 has 15 amino acids. V was trimmed by 0 bases and J by 9 bases, leaving 18 bases between them. From germline, CDR1 is SGHKS and CDR2 YYEKEE (reference sequence). CDR3 nucleotides: TGTGCCAGCAGCTTGGGTTTAGGGCAAAGGGGAAGCTACACCTTC. Encoded protein: CASSLGLGQRGSYTF.

V gene TRBV2 combines with J gene TRBJ1-5; weak D call: TRBD1 (6 bases). Per germline, CDR1 SNHLY and CDR2 FYNNEI. Trimming left V 8 bases short and J 0 bases short, with 11 bases between. There are 14 residues in the CDR3. The chain's CDR3 is CASGGQPSNQPQHF. CDR3 sequence (DNA): TGTGCCAGCGGAGGACAGCCTAGCAATCAGCCCCAGCATTTT.

This sequence joins TRBV28 and TRBJ2-7; D remains unclear. V gave up 3 bases and J gave up 4 bases, with 7 bases separating them. This CDR3 is built from 12 residues. Germline loops: CDR1 MDHEN, CDR2 SYDVKM. The CDR3 sequence: CASSLHGYEQYF. The CDR3 DNA reads as TGTGCCAGCAGTTTGCACGGTTACGAGCAGTACTTC.

As concerns this clone: This is likely a read error, given that the CDR3 carries no conserved phenylalanine or tryptophan at its end. The DNA is omitted, as the CDR3 cannot be located on it reliably, and the CDR3 follows TCRdb's listing. The V gene is TRBV28, the J gene TRBJ1-1. The CDR3 has 11 amino acids, counting both end residues. CDR1 is MDHEN and CDR2 is SYDVKM in the germline V gene. CDR3 sequence: CASSFREFMSL.

This chain links TRBV11-3 with TRBJ2-7; 8 bases align to TRBD1. V was pared by 8 bases and J by 0 bases, with 6 bases of the junction left unmatched. This CDR3 comprises 14 residues. CDR1 is SGHNT, CDR2 YENEEA, per germline. The CDR3 region is CASRGQASSYEQYF. The CDR3 coding sequence is TGTGCCAGCCGGGGACAGGCATCCTCCTACGAGCAGTACTTC.

CDR3 DNA sequence: TGTGCCAGCAGTTACATACAGGATAACACTGAAGCTTTCTTT. It encodes CASSYIQDNTEAFF. The rearrangement links TRBV6-5 to TRBJ1-1; D may be TRBD1 (5 bases). The germline V gene has CDR1 MNHEY and CDR2 SVGAGI. CDR3 length equals 14 residues. V shed 2 bases and J shed 2 bases, with 9 bases lying between them.

This rearrangement joins TRBV11-2 to TRBJ2-7, with D unresolved. The germline gives CDR1 SGHAT, CDR2 FQNNGV. This CDR3 comprises 16 residues. Deletions cut 3 bases from V and 0 bases from J, with 15 bases between. The CDR3 DNA sequence: TGTGCCAGCAGCTTCGATCGGGCTCGGAGCTCCTACGAGCAGTACTTC. It yields the protein CASSFDRARSSYEQYF.

The rearrangement links TRBV19 to TRBJ1-2, with a tentative D call TRBD1 (6 bases). There are 15 residues in the CDR3. The V gene's germline CDR1 is LNHDA and CDR2 SQIVND (reference sequence). V shed 3 bases and J shed 5 bases, with 16 bases lying between them. The CDR3 bases are TGTGCCAGTAGTATCGGGGGGACAAGCTTATATGGCTACACCTTC. Translating gives CASSIGGTSLYGYTF.

The rearrangement uses TRBV7-2 and TRBJ2-2; 10 bases fit TRBD2. This CDR3 comprises 16 residues. Germline V gene sequence: CDR1 SGHTA, CDR2 FQGNSA. V shed 2 bases and J 4 bases; nucleotides not matched to a gene: 4. The CDR3 here is CASSLKAGGPTGELFF. In nucleotides, the CDR3 is TGTGCCAGCAGCTTAAAAGCGGGGGGGCCCACCGGGGAGCTGTTTTTT.

The chain links TRBV18 to TRBJ2-3, with a tentative D call TRBD1 (6 bases). Trimming cost V 2 bases and J 2 bases, with 17 bases left between them. CDR1 is KGHSH and CDR2 is LQKENI in the germline V gene. This CDR3 spans 17 amino acids. CDR3 residues: CASSPIPLTGSTDTQYF. In nucleotides, the CDR3 is TGTGCCAGCTCACCAATCCCTCTGACAGGATCCACAGATACGCAGTATTTT.

V gene TRBV5-5 combines with J gene TRBJ1-4; 9 positions match TRBD1. The J segment lost 8 bases and the V segment lost 1 base, leaving 3 bases of the junction unmatched. Germline V CDR1 and CDR2: SGHKS, YYEKEE (reference sequence). The CDR3 loop spans 14 amino acids. CDR3 region: CASSLRDREEKLFF. For the CDR3, the DNA is TGTGCCAGCAGCTTGCGGGACAGGGAGGAAAAACTGTTTTTT.

V is TRBV5-4 and J is TRBJ2-6; TRBD1 might be the D (6 bases). CDR1 SGHNT and CDR2 YYREEE come from the germline V gene (reference sequence). There are 17 residues in the CDR3. The ends were cut back, 2 bases at V and 3 bases at J, with 15 bases in the middle. In DNA form, the CDR3 reads TGTGCCAGCAGCTTCACAGGGCTGCTAGGTGGGGCCAACGTCCTGACTTTC. Translating it yields CASSFTGLLGGANVLTF.